The 24 T cell receptor beta chains presented below share a single source sample, sequenced in a study of blood T cell repertoires in COVID-19. Clones were sequenced by immunoSEQ multiplex PCR, and TCRdb holds only the in-frame ones, with some missing. This table holds around 500,000 clones, more than 75% found once. The sample comprised PBMCs or T cells enriched from blood (not recorded which). Every receptor here comes from a woman aged 40 to 49 who had recovered from COVID-19.

The chain has TRBV7-9 and TRBJ1-1; maybe TRBD1 (6 bases). The CDR3 extends over 15 amino acids. The V and J ends lost 5 bases and 3 bases respectively, with 16 bases between them. Germline V gives CDR1 SEHNR, CDR2 FQNEAQ (reference sequence). CDR3 coding DNA: TGTGCCAGCAGCCAACTACCAGGGGTCGACACTGAAGCTTTCTTT. It yields the protein CASSQLPGVDTEAFF.

This chain joins TRBV2 and TRBJ1-5; tentatively, D is TRBD1 (5 bases). CDR1 is SNHLY, CDR2 FYNNEI, per germline. V shed 2 bases and J shed 3 bases, with 8 bases lying between them. This CDR3 region has 14 residues. The CDR3 spells CASSERQPNQPQHF. The CDR3 DNA reads TGTGCCAGCAGTGAAAGACAGCCCAATCAGCCCCAGCATTTT.

This clone was picked up one time. Mismatch with germline at one junction end may stem from a read error. V usage is TRBV7-7 and J usage is TRBJ2-7; D is unresolved. Germline V gene sequence: CDR1 SSHAT, CDR2 FNYEAQ (reference sequence). The CDR3 has 13 amino acids. As DNA, the CDR3 is TGTGCTAGCAGCTCCCACCCGGTTGGCGAGCAGTACTTC. The encoded protein is CASSSHPVGEQYF.

J is TRBJ1-5 and V is TRBV25-1; TRBD1 might be the D (5 bases). Trimming removed 4 bases at V and 4 bases at J, with 8 bases between. Germline V gene sequence: CDR1 MGHDK, CDR2 SYGVNS. The CDR3 contains 13 residues. The CDR3 region is CASSGGGNQPQHF. The CDR3 bases are TGTGCCAGCAGTGGGGGGGGAAATCAGCCCCAGCATTTT.

The chain's CDR3 is CASSPWARETQYF. The CDR3 nucleotides are TGTGCCAGCAGCCCTTGGGCTCGGGAGACCCAGTACTTC. The chain is built from TRBV7-2 and TRBJ2-5; no firm D call. Germline V CDR1 and CDR2: SGHTA, FQGNSA. The length of the CDR3 is 13 residues. Between the trimmed V and J ends, which lost 5 bases and 5 bases, there was a span of 12 bases. Drawing the rest from reference TRBV7-2 and TRBJ2-5, the complete variable domain is GAGVSQSPSNKVTEKGKDVELRCDPISGHTALYWYRQSLGQGLEFLIYFQGNSAPDKSGLPSDRFSAERTGGSVSTLTIQRTQQEDSAVYLCASSPWARETQYFGPGTRLLVL.

The chain joins TRBV24-1 to TRBJ1-4, with 11 bases identical to TRBD1. Trimming at V came to 4 bases and at J to 8 bases, leaving 8 bases not matched to a gene. This CDR3 is built from 16 residues. CDR1 and CDR2 from the germline V gene are KGHDR and SFDVKD. For the CDR3, the DNA is TGTGCCACCAGTGACCCCCGGACAGGGGGCGAGGAAAAACTGTTTTTT. Its protein is CATSDPRTGGEEKLFF.

The CDR3 nucleotides are TGTGCCAGCAGCCCAGGGGCGGCGAGACATGGCTACACCTTC. It specifies CASSPGAARHGYTF. The chain links TRBV7-9 to TRBJ1-2; D may be TRBD1 (6 bases). This CDR3 contains 14 residues. Germline CDR1 and CDR2: SEHNR and FQNEAQ (reference sequence). V lost 5 bases and J lost 6, with 16 bases in between.

The J gene is TRBJ2-7, the V gene TRBV7-2; 11 bases agree with TRBD2. The J segment lost 0 bases and the V segment lost 5 bases, leaving 6 bases of the junction unmatched. This CDR3 comprises 16 residues. Per germline, CDR1 SGHTA and CDR2 FQGNSA. In DNA, the CDR3 is TGTGCCAGCAGCGCGACTAGCGGGGCAAGCTCCTACGAGCAGTACTTC. Its protein product is CASSATSGASSYEQYF.

The rearrangement links TRBV24-1 to TRBJ2-1; D may be TRBD1 (6 bases). Germline-derived CDR1 and CDR2 are KGHDR and SFDVKD. CDR3 size: 18 residues. Trimming took off 0 bases at V and 0 bases at J, with 14 bases between the two ends. This chain's CDR3 is CATSDLFTGQRSYNEQFF. CDR3 DNA sequence: TGTGCCACCAGTGATTTGTTTACAGGGCAGCGCTCCTACAATGAGCAGTTCTTC.

The gene calls are TRBV6-5 and TRBJ1-6; D is ambiguous. Trimming shortened V by 0 bases and J by 7 bases, and 4 bases separated the two germline ends. Germline CDR1 MNHEY, CDR2 SVGAGI. The CDR3 covers 13 residues. The CDR3 sequence is CASSYSSNSPLHF. The CDR3, as DNA: TGTGCCAGCAGTTACTCGAGCAATTCACCCCTCCACTTT.

The chain links TRBV29-1 to TRBJ1-2; possible D gene TRBD1, 6 bases. The germline V gene encodes CDR1 SQVTM and CDR2 ANQGSEA. Trimming took 7 bases from V and 8 from J, leaving 14 bases between them. This CDR3 spans 11 amino acids. This chain's CDR3 is CSEQDSRGYTF. CDR3 DNA sequence: TGCAGCGAACAGGACAGTCGGGGCTACACCTTC.

V gene TRBV5-1 combines with J gene TRBJ2-7, with a weak D call TRBD2 (5 bases). The CDR3 is 15 residues long. CDR1 and CDR2 (germline): SGHRS, YFSETQ. Trimming removed 0 bases at V and 6 bases at J, with 16 bases between. DNA of the CDR3: TGCGCCAGCAGCTTGGTTCGGGATGCGCAGTTCGAGCAGTACTTC. This gives the protein CASSLVRDAQFEQYF. The variable domain in full, completed from reference TRBV5-1 and TRBJ2-7, reads KAGVTQTPRYLIKTRGQQVTLSCSPISGHRSVSWYQQTPGQGLQFLFEYFSETQRNKGNFPGRFSGRQFSNSRSEMNVSTLELGDSALYLCASSLVRDAQFEQYFGPGTRLTVT.

This rearrangement joins TRBV6-5 to TRBJ2-1; 8 bases fit TRBD1. The CDR3 loop spans 13 amino acids. J gave up 7 bases and V 8 bases, and 7 bases lay outside the gene matches. Germline CDR1 MNHEY, CDR2 SVGAGI. The CDR3 protein is CASLDREWNEQFF. CDR3 DNA: TGTGCCAGCCTGGACAGGGAGTGGAATGAGCAGTTCTTC.

The V call is TRBV7-9, the J call TRBJ1-2, with D possibly being TRBD1 (6 bases). Germline values: CDR1 SEHNR, CDR2 FQNEAQ (reference sequence). The CDR3 is 17 residues long. The V gene lost 4 bases and the J gene lost 1 base, with 19 bases spanning the gap. CDR3 region: CASSSTGREGFNYGYTF. The CDR3 nucleotides are TGTGCCAGCAGCTCAACAGGGAGGGAAGGCTTTAACTATGGCTACACCTTC.

This clone was observed once. This sequence joins TRBV19 and TRBJ2-7; the match to TRBD2 covers 14 bases. J was trimmed by 6 bases and V by 6 bases; bases with no gene match: 4. Germline values: CDR1 LNHDA, CDR2 SQIVND (reference sequence). There are 14 residues in the CDR3. The CDR3 coding sequence is TGTGCCAGTAGGGGGACTAGCGGGAGTGGCGAGCAGTACTTC. Translating it yields CASRGTSGSGEQYF.

The J gene is TRBJ1-2, the V gene TRBV27, with D maybe TRBD1 (5 bases). The CDR3 consists of 15 residues. With 4 bases removed from V and 2 bases from J, the gap between germline ends came to 14 bases. Germline CDR1 MNHEY, CDR2 SMNVEV (reference sequence). Here the CDR3 reads CASSSARGGNYGYTF. The CDR3 DNA reads as TGTGCCAGCAGTTCGGCGCGGGGGGGGAACTATGGCTACACCTTC.

CDR3 protein: CATSGPRGMSGNTIYF. In DNA, the CDR3 is TGTGCCACCAGTGGTCCCAGGGGGATGTCTGGAAACACCATATATTTT. V gene TRBV24-1 combines with J gene TRBJ1-3; 7 bases agree with TRBD1. The V gene end was trimmed by 5 bases and the J gene end by 1 base; junction bases not matched to a gene: 7. From germline, CDR1 is KGHDR and CDR2 SFDVKD. The CDR3 loop spans 16 amino acids.

This clone was seen only a few times. V and J are TRBV18 and TRBJ1-1, with a weak D call TRBD1 (6 bases). This CDR3 region has 13 residues. The ends were cut back, 4 bases at V and 6 bases at J, with 12 bases in the middle. Germline CDR1 and CDR2: KGHSH and LQKENI. This chain's CDR3 is CASSLQGRAEAFF. The CDR3 nucleotides are TGTGCCAGCTCACTACAGGGTCGTGCTGAAGCTTTCTTT.

The V call is TRBV7-9, the J call TRBJ2-3; 9 bases match TRBD2. There are 15 residues in the CDR3. The V and J ends lost 5 bases and 1 base, in that order; junction bases with no gene match: 4. CDR1 SEHNR and CDR2 FQNEAQ come from the germline V gene (reference sequence). The CDR3 DNA sequence: TGTGCCAGCAGCGCACGGACTAGCGGCACAGATACGCAGTATTTT. This translates into CASSARTSGTDTQYF.

V is TRBV30 and J is TRBJ1-2; D is possibly TRBD1 (5 bases). This CDR3 is built from 12 residues. Germline CDR1 GTSNPN, CDR2 SVGIG (reference sequence). V gave up 3 bases and J gave up 2 bases, with 7 bases separating them. CDR3 protein: CAWRPGNYGYTF. CDR3 nucleotide sequence: TGTGCCTGGAGGCCAGGGAACTATGGCTACACCTTC.

The CDR3 loop is CSVEGGLAGVLRTDTQYF. In DNA, the CDR3 is TGCAGCGTTGAAGGGGGACTAGCGGGAGTACTTAGGACAGATACGCAGTATTTT. The rearrangement uses TRBV29-1 and TRBJ2-3; 14 positions agree with TRBD2. V was pared by 1 base and J by 3 bases, with 9 bases of the junction left unmatched. The CDR3 runs to 18 residues. CDR1 is SQVTM and CDR2 is ANQGSEA in the germline V gene.

The V call is TRBV6-5, the J call TRBJ2-2, with D perhaps TRBD1 (5 bases). The germline V and J ends were trimmed by 6 bases and 1 base, with 9 bases remaining between them. Germline CDR1 reads MNHEY; CDR2 reads SVGAGI. The CDR3 is 14 residues long. The CDR3 DNA sequence: TGTGCCAGCAGCTTCGGACAGAACACCGGGGAGCTGTTTTTT. Translated: CASSFGQNTGELFF.

As concerns this clone: Other nucleotide sequences in the sample specify the same CDR3. V gene TRBV28 combines with J gene TRBJ2-7, with D perhaps TRBD2 (6 bases). The CDR3 sequence is 13 residues long. V lost 3 bases and J 2 bases, leaving 8 bases between the germline ends. CDR1 MDHEN and CDR2 SYDVKM come from the germline V gene. Here the CDR3 reads CASSFGGPYEQYF. CDR3 bases: TGTGCCAGCAGTTTTGGAGGGCCCTACGAGCAGTACTTC.

This clone was found a few times. This chain uses TRBV4-3 with TRBJ2-3; 8 nucleotides match TRBD2. The junction had 7 bases not matched to a gene; V was cut back by 4 bases and J by 1 base. Germline V gene data show CDR1 as LGHNA and CDR2 as YSLEER. The CDR3 length is 16 residues. Here the CDR3 reads CASSRRSSGGTDTQYF. The CDR3 DNA follows: TGCGCCAGCAGCCGCCGAAGTAGCGGGGGCACAGATACGCAGTATTTT.